This record covers a single T cell receptor beta chain. Other DNA sequences in the sample encode the same CDR3. The sample originates from a study of blood T cell repertoires in COVID-19. Study background: Some COVID-19 samples were acute and others convalescent; all came from the United States, Italy and Spain. PBMCs, B-cell-depleted T cells, or T cells were the source of the cDNA or gDNA that made up the material.

This CDR3 is 14 amino acids long. Germline CDR1 and CDR2: SEHNR and FQNEAQ (reference sequence). V was clipped by 3 bases and J by 2 bases; unmatched bases: 0. Method: immunoSEQ multiplex PCR; TCRdb's copy keeps in-frame clones and lacks some. The sample gives 45,000 to 65,000 clones, 90% of which show up once; about 4% is in the top ten. Sequences were obtained from peripheral blood. The genes are TRBV7-9 and TRBJ2-5; 10 nucleotides agree with TRBD2. The TCR was taken from a man aged 50 to 59 with acute or convalescent COVID-19. The CDR3 DNA follows: TGTGCCAGCAGCTTGGGACTAGCGCAAGAGACCCAGTACTTC. Translating gives CASSLGLAQETQYF.